Listed below are T cell receptor beta chains from one sample, sequenced in a study of technical replicates of blood from several donors. Only in-frame clones appear in the TCRdb table, and some are missing; sequencing was by immunoSEQ multiplex PCR. Among nearly 80,000 clones listed, around 90% were seen once. The sequenced sample consisted of T cells isolated from PBMCs. These receptors all stem from a human donor in good health. The conserved cysteine and the conserved F or W are not part of the CDR3 here.

J: TRBJ2-1
V: TRBV19
CDR3: ASSTGQGLSYEQF

J: TRBJ2-1
V: TRBV15
CDR3: ATSRGVAGLGYNEQF

J: TRBJ2-2
V: TRBV29-1
CDR3: SVETGSELAGELF

J: TRBJ2-7
V: TRBV14
CDR3: ASSQTSGRAHEQY

J: TRBJ1-4
V: TRBV2
CDR3: ASTGQARYDEKLF

J: TRBJ2-2
V: TRBV27
CDR3: ASSFGTSANTGELF

J: TRBJ2-3
V: TRBV30
CDR3: AWSPGGAGYTQY

J: TRBJ1-4
V: TRBV12-2
CDR3: ASRHSPTNEKLF

J: TRBJ2-5
V: TRBV6-1
CDR3: ASSLLEETQY

J: TRBJ2-5
V: TRBV7-3
CDR3: ASSLEPAQETQY

J: TRBJ2-2
V: TRBV27
CDR3: ASTFNSGTANTGELF

J: TRBJ2-7
V: TRBV6-5
CDR3: ASSYSLTGFYEQY

J: TRBJ2-7
V: TRBV7-9
CDR3: ASSSGGRGAI

J: TRBJ2-5
V: TRBV30
CDR3: AWSVRGETQY

J: TRBJ2-3
V: TRBV7-3
CDR3: ASSLYGLETDTQY

J: TRBJ2-2
V: TRBV4-1
CDR3: ASSQVELSSRHTGELF

J: TRBJ1-2
V: TRBV20-1
CDR3: SGRVLGYT

J: TRBJ1-2
V: TRBV28
CDR3: ASSLGGGGYT

J: TRBJ2-1
V: TRBV5-4
CDR3: ASSFGLPSSHEQF

J: TRBJ1-5
V: TRBV2
CDR3: ASSEEGQGNQPQH

J: TRBJ2-1
V: TRBV7-8
CDR3: ASSQSRGGAFHEQF

J: TRBJ2-7
V: TRBV28
CDR3: ASTPLGRDSDNEQY

J: TRBJ2-7
V: TRBV19
CDR3: ASSIWLAGAYEQY

J: TRBJ2-2
V: TRBV6-5
CDR3: ASRGRVYGGELF

J: TRBJ2-7
V: TRBV2
CDR3: ASSDWERGYEQY

J: TRBJ2-5
V: TRBV5-6
CDR3: ASSPAWAGAGETQY

J: TRBJ2-7
V: TRBV7-8
CDR3: ASSLVVYEQY

J: TRBJ2-3
V: TRBV18
CDR3: ASSPSTSTDTQY

J: TRBJ1-1
V: TRBV19
CDR3: ASSLPQGGNTEAF

J: TRBJ2-1
V: TRBV25-1
CDR3: ASFAPGYNEQF

J: TRBJ2-7
V: TRBV6-5
CDR3: ASSLLAGTSEQY

J: TRBJ2-7
V: TRBV11-3
CDR3: ASSYHRSGRSPYEQY

J: TRBJ2-3
V: TRBV9
CDR3: ASSVTASTDTQY

J: TRBJ2-7
V: TRBV7-8
CDR3: ASSLRQGMNEQY

J: TRBJ1-1
V: TRBV7-9
CDR3: ASSLTGSPEAF

J: TRBJ2-7
V: TRBV30
CDR3: AWSVVRTGEQY

J: TRBJ2-1
V: TRBV2
CDR3: ASSERWLAGPSRF